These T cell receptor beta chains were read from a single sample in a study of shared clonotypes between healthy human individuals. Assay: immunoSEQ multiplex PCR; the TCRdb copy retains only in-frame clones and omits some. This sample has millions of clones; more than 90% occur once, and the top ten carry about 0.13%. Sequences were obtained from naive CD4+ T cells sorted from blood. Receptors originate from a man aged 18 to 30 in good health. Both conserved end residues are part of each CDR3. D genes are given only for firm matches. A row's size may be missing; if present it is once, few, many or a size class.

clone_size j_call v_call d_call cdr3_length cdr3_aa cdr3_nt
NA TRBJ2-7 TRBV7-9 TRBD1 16 CASSLNPLDRGAEQYF TGTGCCAGCAGCTTAAACCCCCTGGACAGGGGGGCCGAGCAGTACTTC
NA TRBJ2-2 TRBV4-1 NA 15 CASSGSAPNTGELFF TGCGCCAGCAGCGGGTCGGCACCAAACACCGGGGAGCTGTTTTTT
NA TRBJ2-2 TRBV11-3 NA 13 CASSLTYAGELFF TGTGCCAGCAGCTTGACCTACGCCGGGGAGCTGTTTTTT
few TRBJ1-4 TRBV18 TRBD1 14 CASSQQGTNEKLFF TGTGCCAGCTCGCAACAGGGGACTAATGAAAAACTGTTTTTT
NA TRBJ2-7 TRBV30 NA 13 CAWRTGGSYEQYF TGTGCCTGGAGAACTGGGGGCTCCTACGAGCAGTACTTC
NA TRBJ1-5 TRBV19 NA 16 CASSPGLYRGNQPQHF TGTGCCAGTAGTCCCGGACTCTATAGAGGCAATCAGCCCCAGCATTTT
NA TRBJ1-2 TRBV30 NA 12 CAWSVPGHGYTF TGTGCCTGGAGTGTACCAGGGCACGGCTACACCTTC
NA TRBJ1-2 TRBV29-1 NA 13 CSVGRGINYGYTF TGCAGCGTTGGACGGGGGATTAACTATGGCTACACCTTC
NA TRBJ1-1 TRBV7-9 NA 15 CASSGRGKEGTEAFF TGTGCCAGCAGCGGGCGGGGGAAGGAGGGCACTGAAGCTTTCTTT
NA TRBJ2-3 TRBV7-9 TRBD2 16 CASSSNGRGGLDTQYF TGTGCCAGCAGCTCGAACGGGCGGGGGGGCCTCGATACGCAGTATTTT
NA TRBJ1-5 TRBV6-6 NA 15 CASSYSRVEDQPQHF TGTGCCAGCAGTTACTCGCGGGTCGAGGATCAGCCCCAGCATTTT
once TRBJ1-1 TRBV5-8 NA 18 CASSSPGSSYHLNTEAFF TGTGCCAGCAGCTCCCCCGGGTCCTCATACCACCTGAACACTGAAGCTTTCTTT
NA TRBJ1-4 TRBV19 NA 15 CASSTLTKAVEKLFF TGTGCCAGTAGTACCCTAACCAAGGCGGTTGAAAAACTGTTTTTT
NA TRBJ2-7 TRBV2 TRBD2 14 CASSPNGLAYEQYF TGTGCCAGCAGTCCTAACGGACTAGCATACGAGCAGTACTTC
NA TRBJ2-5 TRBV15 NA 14 CATSMPQNRETQYF TGTGCCACCAGCATGCCCCAGAATCGGGAGACCCAGTACTTC
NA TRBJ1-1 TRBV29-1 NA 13 CSVEEGRTTEAFF TGCAGCGTTGAAGAGGGCAGAACCACTGAAGCTTTCTTT
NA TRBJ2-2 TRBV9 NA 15 CASSVDRSSTGELFF TGTGCCAGCAGCGTAGACAGGTCGAGCACCGGGGAGCTGTTTTTT
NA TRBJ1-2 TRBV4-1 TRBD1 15 CASSQDGTGRYGYTF TGCGCCAGCAGCCAAGATGGGACAGGGCGATATGGCTACACCTTC
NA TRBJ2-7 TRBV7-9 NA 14 CASSSRQGTYEQYF TGTGCCAGCAGCTCCCGGCAGGGGACCTACGAGCAGTACTTC
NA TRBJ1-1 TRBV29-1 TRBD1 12 CSVEGRDRAAFF TGCAGCGTTGAAGGGCGGGACAGGGCAGCTTTCTTT
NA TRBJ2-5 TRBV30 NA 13 CAWRRVGEETQYF TGTGCCTGGAGAAGAGTGGGTGAAGAGACCCAGTACTTC
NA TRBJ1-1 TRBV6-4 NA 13 CASSKGLGTEAFF TGTGCCAGCTCCAAGGGCCTAGGTACTGAAGCTTTCTTT
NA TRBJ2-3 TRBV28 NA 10 CASFADTQYF TGTGCCAGCTTTGCGGATACGCAGTATTTT
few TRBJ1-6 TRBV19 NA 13 CASGQKGNSPLHF TGTGCCAGTGGGCAGAAAGGCAATTCACCCCTCCACTTT
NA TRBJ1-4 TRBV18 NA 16 CASSPPSLRANEKLFF TGTGCCAGCTCACCACCCTCCCTACGGGCTAATGAAAAACTGTTTTTT
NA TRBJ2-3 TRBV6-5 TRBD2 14 CASRLAGVADTQYF TGTGCCAGCAGACTAGCGGGAGTTGCAGATACGCAGTATTTT
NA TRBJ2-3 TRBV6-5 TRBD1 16 CASSFRQGAITDTQYF TGTGCCAGCAGTTTTAGACAGGGGGCGATCACAGATACGCAGTATTTT
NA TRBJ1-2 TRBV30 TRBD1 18 CAWKSRPGQGYANYGYTF TGTGCCTGGAAGTCTCGCCCGGGACAGGGGTACGCTAACTATGGCTACACCTTC
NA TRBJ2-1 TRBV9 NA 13 CASSGRDGNEQFF TGTGCCAGCAGCGGCCGGGACGGCAATGAGCAGTTCTTC
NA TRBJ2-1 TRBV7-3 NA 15 CASSLTGATYNEQFF TGTGCCAGCAGCTTAACAGGGGCCACCTACAATGAGCAGTTCTTC
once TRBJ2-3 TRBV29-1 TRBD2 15 CSTRRSGGGADTQYF TGCAGCACCCGACGATCAGGCGGGGGAGCAGATACGCAGTATTTT
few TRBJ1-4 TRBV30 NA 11 CAWSVGEKLFF TGTGCCTGGAGTGTTGGTGAAAAACTGTTTTTT
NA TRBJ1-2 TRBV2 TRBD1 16 CASSLADRVGTYGYTF TGTGCCAGCAGTTTAGCCGACAGGGTCGGGACCTATGGCTACACCTTC
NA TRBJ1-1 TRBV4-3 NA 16 CASSQSQMVLAQGAFF TGCGCCAGCAGCCAAAGCCAAATGGTACTAGCCCAAGGGGCTTTCTTT
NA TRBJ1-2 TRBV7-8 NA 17 CASSPYFRGGRNYGYTF TGTGCCAGCAGCCCCTACTTTCGGGGAGGTAGAAACTATGGCTACACCTTC
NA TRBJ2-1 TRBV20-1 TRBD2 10 CSAGSGTQFF TGCAGTGCTGGAAGCGGGACTCAGTTCTTC
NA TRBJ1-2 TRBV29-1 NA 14 CSVEPAGQNYGYTF TGCAGCGTTGAACCTGCAGGGCAAAACTATGGCTACACCTTC
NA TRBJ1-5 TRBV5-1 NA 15 CASRAGEGGNQPQHF TGCGCCAGCAGGGCGGGGGAAGGGGGCAATCAGCCCCAGCATTTT
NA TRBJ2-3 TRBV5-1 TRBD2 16 CASSDGLAGGTDTQYF TGCGCCAGCAGCGATGGACTAGCGGGAGGCACAGATACGCAGTATTTT
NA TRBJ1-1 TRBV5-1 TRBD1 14 CASSLVKQGSEAFF TGCGCCAGCAGCTTGGTCAAACAGGGGTCTGAAGCTTTCTTT
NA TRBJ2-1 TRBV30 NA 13 CAWSEGSYNEQFF TGTGCCTGGAGTGAGGGTTCCTACAATGAGCAGTTCTTC
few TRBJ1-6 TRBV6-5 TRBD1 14 CASREQGAHSPLHF TGTGCCAGCAGGGAACAGGGGGCTCATTCACCCCTCCACTTT